This T cell receptor (beta chain) originates from a study of identifying expanded T cells in peripheral blood. Study-level points and caveats: Differentially abundant clones: roughly 1.2 between replicates, 15 to 17 at 2 to 3 weeks, approximately 19 at four.

Germline lookup yields CDR1 WNHNN and CDR2 SYGVQD (reference sequence). This CDR3 region has 16 residues. Trimming took 1 base from V and 6 from J, leaving 13 bases between them. Regarding this clone: Antigen unknown.

The data were produced by immunoSEQ multiplex PCR, yet TCRdb's version contains in-frame clones alone and is incomplete. The sample lists around 130,000 clones, 86% occurring once. Sequencing was carried out using blood. The source of this sequence is a person between 18 and 69 years old in good health. The genes are TRBV10-1 and TRBJ1-6; D unresolved. The CDR3 loop is CASSEFTIFGNSPLHF. Written as DNA, the CDR3 is TGCGCCAGCAGTGAGTTTACAATTTTTGGTAATTCACCCCTCCACTTT.